Here is one TCR beta chain with its context. The antigen remains undetermined. This record belongs to a study of breast tumors, draining lymph nodes, adjacent tissues. General study points: Luminal-like breast cancer showed significantly greater tumor-nontumor repertoire similarity than basal-like breast cancer did.

From germline, CDR1 is KGHSY and CDR2 FQNENV. This CDR3 contains 12 residues. V was clipped by 0 bases and J by 4 bases, with 3 bases between them. TCRdb used MiXCR to reprocess the multiplex PCR reads, holding one entry per CDR3 protein. Of over 10,000 distinct CDR3 sequences in the sample, about 70% were seen once. Sequenced input: tumor-adjacent breast tissue. The clonotype was recovered from a female donor with breast cancer. Some clones in this sample may be carry-over from other donors' samples. The rearrangement links TRBV16 to TRBJ2-5; D remains unclear. CDR3 in DNA: TGTGCCAGCAGCCAATCAGCAGAGACCCAGTACTTC. Its translation: CASSQSAETQYF.